This T cell receptor (beta chain) was found in a study of blood T cell repertoires in COVID-19. Study-level information: Sample material is recorded as cDNA or gDNA derived from T cells, B-cell-depleted T cells, or PBMCs.

Original processing methods: It was from reference gene primer amplification that nucleated cell counts were estimated. Data came from immunoSEQ multiplex PCR; TCRdb stores just in-frame clones and leaves some out. D and trimming were read from the DNA, whereas the V and J calls and clone size are those reported in that table. The sample holds about 250,000 clones, 65% to 90% seen once. CDR1 and CDR2 (germline): SGHVS, FQNEAQ. The CDR3 spans 15 residues. V lost 5 bases, J lost 6 bases, and 9 bases stayed unmatched. The study drew participants aged about 18 to 89 years from approximately 23 US areas. The sample consisted of PBMCs or T cells enriched from blood (not recorded which). The receptor was derived from a woman in her fifties or sixties with acute COVID-19. The rearrangement joins TRBV7-8 to TRBJ2-3; 9 nucleotides agree with TRBD1. The DNA of the CDR3 is TGTGCCAGCAGCAGGCGGACAGGGGTTGCGGATACGCAGTATTTT. Protein sequence: CASSRRTGVADTQYF. The whole variable domain, remainder taken from reference TRBV7-8 and TRBJ2-3, is GAGVSQSPRYKVAKRGQDVALRCDPISGHVSLFWYQQALGQGPEFLTYFQNEAQLDKSGLPSDRFFAERPEGSVSTLKIQRTQQEDSAVYLCASSRRTGVADTQYFGPGTRLTVL.